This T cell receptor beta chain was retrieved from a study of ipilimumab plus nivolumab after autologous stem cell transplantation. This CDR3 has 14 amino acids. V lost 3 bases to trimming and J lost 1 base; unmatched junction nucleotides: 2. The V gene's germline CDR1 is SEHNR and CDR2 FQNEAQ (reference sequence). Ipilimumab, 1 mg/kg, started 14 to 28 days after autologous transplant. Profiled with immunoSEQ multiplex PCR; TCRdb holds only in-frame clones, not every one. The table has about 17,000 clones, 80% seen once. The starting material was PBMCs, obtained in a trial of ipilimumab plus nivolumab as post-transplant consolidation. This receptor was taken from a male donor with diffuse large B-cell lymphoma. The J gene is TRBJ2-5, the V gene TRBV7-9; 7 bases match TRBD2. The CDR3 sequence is CASSFSGAQETQYF. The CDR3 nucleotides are TGTGCCAGCAGCTTCAGCGGGGCCCAAGAGACCCAGTACTTC.